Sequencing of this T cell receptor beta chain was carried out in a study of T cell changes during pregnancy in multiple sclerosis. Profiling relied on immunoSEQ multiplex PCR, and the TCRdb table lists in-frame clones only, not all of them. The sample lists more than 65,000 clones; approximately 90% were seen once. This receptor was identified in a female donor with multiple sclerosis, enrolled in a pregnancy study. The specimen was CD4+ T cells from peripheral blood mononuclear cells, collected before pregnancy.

For the CDR3, the DNA is TGCAGCGTTGCCTCTAGCGGGAGAGAGACCCAGTACTTC. Translation gives CSVASSGRETQYF. The chain carries TRBV29-1 and TRBJ2-5, with 10 positions matching TRBD2. CDR1 is SQVTM, CDR2 ANQGSEA, per germline. The CDR3 is 13 amino acids. Losses at the gene ends were 4 bases for V and 4 bases for J; bases not matched to a gene: 3.